This T cell receptor beta chain appears in the sequencing data of a study of T cell changes during pregnancy in multiple sclerosis. Generated by immunoSEQ multiplex PCR, the TCRdb table keeps only in-frame clones and is missing some. The sample lists around 99,000 clones, around 90% seen once, with roughly 0.78% in the top ten. Germline V gene lookup returns CDR1 SGDLS and CDR2 YYNGEE. Germline trimming cut 4 bases from V and 7 bases from J; bases unmatched to any gene: 9. The CDR3 extends over 15 amino acids. Sequenced here: peripheral blood, sampled in the third trimester of pregnancy. The TCR originated in a female donor in good health, enrolled as a control in a pregnancy study. V gene TRBV9 combines with J gene TRBJ1-1; 11 bases are a match to TRBD1. This CDR3 is CASSPRTGGSGEAFF. The CDR3 bases are TGTGCCAGCAGCCCACGGACAGGGGGCTCGGGTGAAGCTTTCTTT.